Listed below are T cell receptor beta chains from one sample, sequenced in a study of blood T cell repertoires in COVID-19. Produced via immunoSEQ multiplex PCR; TCRdb's table is partial and in-frame only. The sample includes approximately 110,000 clones, 84% of them seen just once. The sequencing sample was made of peripheral blood. The receptors originated from a middle-aged woman with acute or convalescent COVID-19. The CDR3 runs from the conserved cysteine through the conserved F or W. Each record gives: clone size, D gene, V gene, J gene, CDR3 DNA, CDR3 protein. A D gene is named only where the DNA matches it firmly. Clone size, where shown, is once, few, many, or a class for clones that have expanded.

-	-	TRBV3-1/TRBV3-2	TRBJ2-6	TGTGCCAGCAGCTTGTCGACCGTAGCATCGGGGGCCAACGTCCTGACTTTC	CASSLSTVASGANVLTF
-	-	TRBV6-2/TRBV6-3	TRBJ2-1	TGTGCCAGCAGCCCCGTAAACAGGGCCGCTGAGCAGTTCTTC	CASSPVNRAAEQFF
-	TRBD2	TRBV30	TRBJ2-2	TGTGCCTGGAGTCGCGGGGGGCCTTCGGACGGGGAGCTGTTTTTT	CAWSRGGPSDGELFF
-	-	TRBV14	TRBJ2-6	TGTGCCAGCAGTCCCCGTACTCCCGCCTCTGGGGCCAACGTCCTGACTTTC	CASSPRTPASGANVLTF
-	TRBD1	TRBV19	TRBJ2-2	TGTGCCAGTGGGACAGTCACCGGGGAGCTGTTTTTT	CASGTVTGELFF
-	TRBD1	TRBV7-9	TRBJ1-5	TGTGCCAGCCGGGGGACAGGGAGCCAGCCCCAGCATTTT	CASRGTGSQPQHF
-	TRBD2	TRBV9	TRBJ2-1	TGTGCCAGCAGCGTATGGGTAGCGGGGGATGAGCAGTTCTTC	CASSVWVAGDEQFF
-	-	TRBV6-5	TRBJ1-4	TGTGCCAGCAGTCCACAGGGAAGTAATGAAAAACTGTTTTTT	CASSPQGSNEKLFF
-	TRBD1	TRBV2	TRBJ1-2	TGTGCCAGCAGTGAAAATATAAACAGGGGGCAAGACTACACCTTC	CASSENINRGQDYTF
-	-	TRBV9	TRBJ1-4	TGTGCCAGCAGCGAGACATCAGGGGCCCTGTTTTTT	CASSETSGALFF
-	TRBD2	TRBV30	TRBJ2-1	TGTGCCTGGAGTGTACTTCGGTCTAGCGGGGGGTATGGCAATGAGCAGTTCTTC	CAWSVLRSSGGYGNEQFF
-	TRBD2	TRBV27	TRBJ2-2	TGTGCCAGCAGTCCCCAACTAGCGGGGTGGACCGGGGAGCTGTTTTTT	CASSPQLAGWTGELFF
-	-	TRBV25-1	TRBJ2-2	TGTGCCAGCAGTGTAGAGGGCCTAAACACCGGGGAGCTGTTTTTT	CASSVEGLNTGELFF
-	TRBD2	TRBV6-5	TRBJ2-1	TGTGCCAGCAGTTACGAGAGGGCGGCGGGAGGTAATGAGCAGTTCTTC	CASSYERAAGGNEQFF
-	-	TRBV27	TRBJ1-5	TGTGCCAGCAGTTTTGGCCGGGACAACAATCAGCCCCAGCATTTT	CASSFGRDNNQPQHF
-	TRBD1	TRBV6-5	TRBJ1-2	TGTGCCAGCAGCCTCAGGGGGCGCCAGGATGGCTACACCTTC	CASSLRGRQDGYTF
-	TRBD2	TRBV30	TRBJ2-1	TGTGCCTGGGGGGGGGTAGGGGCCCCTACATGGGAGCAGTTCTTC	CAWGGVGAPTWEQFF
-	TRBD1	TRBV5-6	TRBJ1-6	TGTGCCAGCAGCTCCGGGACAGGGGGCTCTAAGGGTTCACCCCTCCACTTT	CASSSGTGGSKGSPLHF
once	-	TRBV6-5	TRBJ1-5	TGTGCCAGCAGTCCCCAGGGGTACGACAATCAGCCCCAGCATTTT	CASSPQGYDNQPQHF
-	TRBD1	TRBV9	TRBJ1-2	TGTGCCAGCAGCGGCCTGGGCGGAAGGCAGGGGGCAAGGCGCGCCGGCGGCTACACCTTC	CASSGLGGRQGARRAGGYTF
-	-	TRBV11-3	TRBJ1-6	TGTGCCAGCAGCTTAGACGGGGTTAATTCACCCCTCCACTTT	CASSLDGVNSPLHF
-	-	TRBV6-5	TRBJ1-1	TGTGCCAGCAGTTACTCCCAGGGCCCTGAAGCTTTCTTT	CASSYSQGPEAFF
-	TRBD1	TRBV11-1	TRBJ1-1	TGTGCCAGCAGCTTAGTAGGGACAGTGAACACTGAAGCTTTCTTT	CASSLVGTVNTEAFF
-	-	TRBV19	TRBJ2-7	TGTGCCAGTAGTCTTAAGGGGGGGTACGAGCAGTACTTC	CASSLKGGYEQYF
-	TRBD1	TRBV18	TRBJ2-4	TGTGCCAGCTCATCCGGACAGGGTTTTCTTCAGTACTTC	CASSSGQGFLQYF
-	-	TRBV18	TRBJ1-1	TGTGCCAGCTCACCGATCCAGGGAGGATCCACTGAAGCTTTCTTT	CASSPIQGGSTEAFF
-	-	TRBV5-6	TRBJ1-5	TGTGCCAGCAGCTTGGCTACGGGGGATAGCAATCAGCCCCAGCATTTT	CASSLATGDSNQPQHF
-	-	TRBV4-1	TRBJ1-4	TGCGCCAGCAGCCAAAGATCGGGTCTCAATGAAAAACTGTTTTTT	CASSQRSGLNEKLFF
-	TRBD1	TRBV5-1	TRBJ2-4	TGCGCCAGCAGTACGACAGGGTATAAAGCCAAAAACATTCAGTACTTC	CASSTTGYKAKNIQYF
-	-	TRBV2	TRBJ2-1	TGTGCCAGCGGAAGGGACTGGCTCCCGGAGCAGTTCTTC	CASGRDWLPEQFF
-	-	TRBV19	TRBJ2-1	TGTGCCAGTACTAGTAGTGGTGAGCAGTTCTTC	CASTSSGEQFF
-	TRBD1	TRBV7-6	TRBJ2-1	TGTGCCAGCAGCTCGGGTACCGGGACAGGCTACAATGAGCAGTTCTTC	CASSSGTGTGYNEQFF
few	-	TRBV4-3	TRBJ1-1	TGCGCCAGCAGCCAAGGGGCAACAGGGTTGGATGAAGCTTTCTTT	CASSQGATGLDEAFF
-	TRBD1	TRBV6-5	TRBJ1-2	TGTGCCAGCAGCACGGGACAGGGGAACTATGGCTACACCTTC	CASSTGQGNYGYTF
-	TRBD1	TRBV27	TRBJ1-5	TGTGCCAGCAGTTTAACAGGGGGCGGTCAGCCCCAGCATTTT	CASSLTGGGQPQHF
-	TRBD1	TRBV3-1/TRBV3-2	TRBJ1-2	TGTGCCAGCAGCCCTTACACAGGGGGATATGGCTACACCTTC	CASSPYTGGYGYTF
-	-	TRBV30	TRBJ1-4	TGTGCCTGGAGTGTACACGGGGGGGCGGCTGAAAAACTGTTTTTT	CAWSVHGGAAEKLFF
-	TRBD1	TRBV7-2	TRBJ1-2	TGTGCCAGGGAGGGGGCAGGTGGCTACACCTTC	CAREGAGGYTF
-	TRBD1	TRBV19	TRBJ1-2	TGTGCCAGTAGTAATACTCCGACAGGGGAAGGCTACACCTTC	CASSNTPTGEGYTF
-	-	TRBV6-5	TRBJ1-1	TGTGCCAGCAGCCGTACGGGACAAGGGGCTTTCTTT	CASSRTGQGAFF
-	-	TRBV3-1/TRBV3-2	TRBJ2-2	TGTGCCAGCAGCCAAGCCGCGCCCACCGGGGAGCTGTTTTTT	CASSQAAPTGELFF
-	-	TRBV6-1	TRBJ1-2	TGTGCCAGCAGTGAAATCGGGCGGGGTCCGGTTGGCTACACCTTC	CASSEIGRGPVGYTF
-	TRBD1	TRBV2	TRBJ1-5	TGTGCCAGCAGTCGGACAGGAGGAAATCAGCCCCAGCATTTT	CASSRTGGNQPQHF
-	-	TRBV3-1/TRBV3-2	TRBJ1-5	TGTGCCAGCAGCCAAGGCAGATTCAATCAGCCCCAGCATTTT	CASSQGRFNQPQHF
-	TRBD1	TRBV5-1	TRBJ1-5	TGCGCCAGCAGTTCACAGGGGGGGCAGCCCCAGCATTTT	CASSSQGGQPQHF
-	-	TRBV19	TRBJ1-2	TGTGCCAGTAGTAAGGGGAACTATGGCTACACCTTC	CASSKGNYGYTF
-	-	TRBV7-3	TRBJ1-6	TGTGCCAGCAGCCCCGGGACTGCGAATTCACCCCTCCACTTT	CASSPGTANSPLHF
few	-	TRBV30	TRBJ2-7	TGTGCCTGGAGATCTACAGGCCTTATCTCCTACGAGCAGTACTTC	CAWRSTGLISYEQYF
-	-	TRBV28	TRBJ1-6	TGTGCCAGCAGTCCAGACCGCAGGAATAATTCACCCCTCCACTTT	CASSPDRRNNSPLHF